Listed below are T cell receptor beta chains from one sample, sequenced in a study of T cell responses to AZD1222 COVID-19 vaccine. TCRdb keeps only in-frame clones here, not all; method: immunoSEQ multiplex PCR. The sample has over 120,000 clones, around nine tenths seen once. Sequencing was performed on peripheral blood, taken on day 0 of AZD1222 vaccination. The receptors come from an adult in good health. Both conserved end residues are part of each CDR3. Each record gives: V gene, D gene, clone size, J gene, CDR3 DNA, CDR3 protein. A D gene is named only where the DNA matches it firmly. Not all rows give a size; the values are once, few, many and, for expanded clones, a class.

>TRBV27|.|.|TRBJ2-3
TGTGCCAGCAGTAGGTTAGCAGCGGTAAGCACAGATACGCAGTATTTT
CASSRLAAVSTDTQYF
>TRBV7-9|TRBD2|.|TRBJ2-1
TGTGCCAGCAGCTTAGTTCGTCTAGCGGGAGGGCCGGATGAGCAGTTCTTC
CASSLVRLAGGPDEQFF
>TRBV27|.|.|TRBJ2-3
TGTGCCAGCATGGACCGCACAGATACGCAGTATTTT
CASMDRTDTQYF
>TRBV6-5|TRBD2|.|TRBJ2-7
TGTGCCAGCAGTTACGATCGAGCGGGAGCCTACGAGCAGTACTTC
CASSYDRAGAYEQYF
>TRBV6-2/TRBV6-3|TRBD2|once|TRBJ2-7
TGTGCCAGCAGCGGGGGGGAGCAGTACTTC
CASSGGEQYF
>TRBV6-5|.|.|TRBJ2-7
TGTGCCAGCAGTCAGAACCAGGGGGGGCAGTACTTC
CASSQNQGGQYF
>TRBV9|.|few|TRBJ2-6
TGTGCCAGCAGCGCAGGGACGGCCCTTGGGGGGGCCAACGTCCTGACTTTC
CASSAGTALGGANVLTF
>TRBV5-1|.|once|TRBJ2-2
TGCGCCAGCAGTGAAGGGAGTGGAACCGGGGAGCTGTTTTTT
CASSEGSGTGELFF
>TRBV3-1/TRBV3-2|.|.|TRBJ1-2
TGTGCCAGCAGCCAAGTGGTTGGGGGCTACACCTTC
CASSQVVGGYTF
>TRBV29-1|TRBD2|.|TRBJ2-3
TGCAGCGCCCACCGGACTAGCGGGAGGGCCCGCACAGATACGCAGTATTTT
CSAHRTSGRARTDTQYF
>TRBV28|.|.|TRBJ1-2
TGTGCCAGCAGTTCCCCGTCCCGCTCAACCGATCTATTTGGCTACACCTTC
CASSSPSRSTDLFGYTF
>TRBV10-2|TRBD2|.|TRBJ2-1
TGCGCCAGCCTCCTAGCGGGTTTCGACAATGAGCAGTTCTTC
CASLLAGFDNEQFF
>TRBV6-6|TRBD2|.|TRBJ2-1
TGTGCCAGCACCACGCTGCGGGAGGGCCCCAATGAGCAGTTCTTC
CASTTLREGPNEQFF
>TRBV11-2|.|.|TRBJ1-1
TGTGCCAGCAGCTCTCAGGGCGGGACTGAAGCTTTCTTT
CASSSQGGTEAFF
>TRBV11-2|.|.|TRBJ2-7
TGTGCCAGCAGCGGAGCGGAGTCGGGTGAGCAGTACTTC
CASSGAESGEQYF
>TRBV14|.|.|TRBJ2-5
TGTGCCAGCAGTCCCTCCCCTTTGCGGCAAGAGACCCAGTACTTC
CASSPSPLRQETQYF
>TRBV21-1|.|once|TRBJ2-5
TGTGCCAGCAGCAAAGGCGGGAAAGGGGTCGCGGGTGAGACCCAGTACTTC
CASSKGGKGVAGETQYF
>TRBV7-9|TRBD1|.|TRBJ1-4
TGTGCCAGCAGCCCGGGACAGGGGGTCGGTGAAAAACTGTTTTTT
CASSPGQGVGEKLFF
>TRBV4-1|TRBD1|.|TRBJ2-2
TGCGCCAGCAGCGAGGGGGCTTCCGTAACCGGGGAGCTGTTTTTT
CASSEGASVTGELFF
>TRBV7-9|.|once|TRBJ2-2
TGTGCCAGCAGCCCCCCGGGCAGGGGTAAACCCGGGGAGCTGTTTTTT
CASSPPGRGKPGELFF
>TRBV7-6|TRBD1|.|TRBJ2-7
TGTGCCAGCAGCGACGGGACAGACTACGAGCAGTACTTC
CASSDGTDYEQYF
>TRBV6-6|.|.|TRBJ1-1
TGTGCCAGCAGCTCCACGTTAGGGGTATCCGGCACTGAAGCTTTCTTT
CASSSTLGVSGTEAFF
>TRBV7-9|TRBD2|.|TRBJ2-1
TGTGCCAGCAGCCCCGTCAGGACTAGCGGGATGATTGAGCAGTTCTTC
CASSPVRTSGMIEQFF
>TRBV24-1|TRBD2|once|TRBJ2-1
TGTGCCACCGGGACTAGCTTGAGCTCCTACAATGAGCAGTTCTTC
CATGTSLSSYNEQFF
>TRBV7-2|.|few|TRBJ2-1
TGTGCCAGCAGCTTATTTCTAGCAGCCAGACTCTACAATGAGCAGTTCTTC
CASSLFLAARLYNEQFF
>TRBV6-4|TRBD1|.|TRBJ2-4
TGTGCCAGCAGTACGGACAGGATTTTAGCCAAAAACATTCAGTACTTC
CASSTDRILAKNIQYF
>TRBV19|TRBD2|.|TRBJ2-1
TGTGCCAGTAGTATAGCTAGCGGGAGTACCGTTGAGCAGTTCTTC
CASSIASGSTVEQFF
>TRBV7-5|.|.|TRBJ1-2
TGTGTCAGAAGCTTAGTCGGCTACACCTTC
CVRSLVGYTF
>TRBV9|.|.|TRBJ2-1
TGTGCCAGCAGCGCGGGGGCGGGAAAGCATAATGAGCAGTTCTTC
CASSAGAGKHNEQFF
>TRBV6-5|TRBD1|.|TRBJ1-1
TGTGCCAGCAAGCCGACAGGGGCTAGGACTGAAGCTTTCTTT
CASKPTGARTEAFF
>TRBV27|.|.|TRBJ2-6
TGTGCCAGCAGTTTATCCGGCCCTGGGGCCAACGTCCTGACTTTC
CASSLSGPGANVLTF